The next 27 T cell receptor beta chains were all read from a single sample in a study of sequential checkpoint blockade in melanoma (dated by TCRdb to about 2019). This specimen's treatment or condition label, per the study, means: randomized to nivolumab then ipilimumab (arm A) or the reverse (arm B). Libraries were built with the immunoSEQ multiplex PCR assay. The table comes from immuneACCESS by way of TCRdb, which keeps in-frame sequences with V and J called. Part of the clones is missing from these tables; in studies checked, under half for an unresolved V gene and the rest for unknown reasons. A total of some 19,000 clones appear in this sample, about 69% of them only once. In total, the top ten clones hold 15% to 20% of the sample. This sample comprised CD8+ T cells sorted from blood (inferred from file names), obtained from a patient given nivolumab and ipilimumab in sequence. These TCRs come from a human donor with melanoma.

The V gene is TRBV5-6, the J gene TRBJ1-1; TRBD1 matches 7 bases. V dropped 4 bases and J dropped 11; count of bases not matched to a gene: 8. The CDR3 is made up of 12 amino acids. Germline CDR1 SGHDT, CDR2 YYEEEE. CDR3 loop: CASSKTGTRAFF. In DNA, the CDR3 is TGTGCCAGCAGCAAGACAGGGACGAGGGCTTTCTTT.

The rearrangement links TRBV4-1 to TRBJ2-2; D not resolved. The CDR3 totals 15 residues. CDR1 and CDR2 from the germline V gene are MGHRA and YSYEKL. The ends were cut back, 3 bases at V and 3 bases at J, with 11 bases in the middle. CDR3 loop: CASSHNPGYTGELFF. DNA for the CDR3: TGCGCCAGCAGCCATAACCCCGGGTACACCGGGGAGCTGTTTTTT.

The J gene is TRBJ1-1, the V gene TRBV12-5; D is unclear. The CDR3 contains 13 residues. Germline V gene lookup returns CDR1 LGHNT and CDR2 FRNRAP. The germline V and J ends were trimmed by 1 base and 1 base, with 4 bases remaining between them. The CDR3 loop is CASGLDRNTEAFF. Written as DNA, the CDR3 is TGTGCTAGTGGTTTGGACAGGAACACTGAAGCTTTCTTT. The variable domain in full, with the rest retrieved from reference TRBV12-5 and TRBJ1-1, is DARVTQTPRHKVTEMGQEVTMRCQPILGHNTVFWYRQTMMQGLELLAYFRNRAPLDDSGMPKDRFSAEMPDATLATLKIQPSEPRDSAVYFCASGLDRNTEAFFGQGTRLTVV.

The chain couples TRBV28 to TRBJ1-5; TRBD1 is a possible D gene (6 bases). Trimming removed 6 bases from V and 0 bases from J, with 33 bases in between. Germline CDR1 is MDHEN and CDR2 is SYDVKM. This CDR3 is 22 amino acids long. The CDR3 reads CASSPMRGRPQSAAFSNQPQHF. CDR3 DNA sequence: TGTGCCAGCAGCCCTATGCGGGGGCGTCCACAATCGGCCGCTTTTAGCAATCAGCCCCAGCATTTT. The entire variable domain, with the rest obtained from reference TRBV28 and TRBJ1-5, is as follows: DVKVTQSSRYLVKRTGEKVFLECVQDMDHENMFWYRQDPGLGLRLIYFSYDVKMKEKGDIPEGYSVSREKKERFSLILESASTNQTSMYLCASSPMRGRPQSAAFSNQPQHFGDGTRLSIL.

This clone came up a few times. The chain couples TRBV7-9 to TRBJ2-3; 8 bases align to TRBD2. The CDR3 totals 15 residues. Per the germline V gene, CDR1 is SEHNR and CDR2 is FQNEAQ (reference sequence). The J segment lost 2 bases and the V segment lost 5 bases, leaving 6 bases of the junction unmatched. The CDR3 DNA follows: TGTGCCAGCAGCCCAAGCGGGAGTTTCACAGATACGCAGTATTTT. This encodes CASSPSGSFTDTQYF.

The chain combines TRBV5-6 with TRBJ2-2, with 8 positions matching TRBD1. Unmatched junction bases numbered 2, after V lost 4 bases and J lost 6 bases. The CDR3 spans 13 residues. Per germline, CDR1 SGHDT and CDR2 YYEEEE. The CDR3 reads CASSPQGAGELFF. The CDR3 DNA is TGTGCCAGCAGCCCACAGGGGGCCGGGGAGCTGTTTTTT.

This chain joins TRBV13 and TRBJ2-2, with D maybe TRBD2 (5 bases). The CDR3 has 15 residues. Germline V CDR1 and CDR2: PRHDT, FYEKMQ (reference sequence). V was trimmed by 5 bases and J by 4 bases, leaving 14 bases between them. CDR3 region: CASSHGLHGTGELFF. CDR3 nucleotides: TGTGCCAGCAGCCATGGACTTCACGGCACCGGGGAGCTGTTTTTT.

This clone was seen a handful of times. The chain is built from TRBV28 and TRBJ2-7, with unresolved D. This CDR3 has 12 amino acids. V was shortened by 2 bases and J by 5 bases, with 7 bases between the two germline ends. From germline, CDR1 is MDHEN and CDR2 SYDVKM. CDR3 amino acids: CASSLQIDEQYF. CDR3 coding DNA: TGTGCCAGCAGTTTACAAATTGACGAGCAGTACTTC.

V and J are TRBV5-6 and TRBJ2-1; D is possibly TRBD2 (6 bases). Trimming took 5 bases from V and 8 from J, leaving 23 bases between them. This CDR3 has 16 amino acids. Germline values: CDR1 SGHDT, CDR2 YYEEEE. The CDR3 region has the DNA TGTGCCAGCAGATTGAGAATGGGGCGGGAAGGGGATGAGCAGTTCTTC. It translates to CASRLRMGREGDEQFF.

The genes are TRBV27 and TRBJ2-7; D is perhaps TRBD1 (6 bases). Germline V gene lookup returns CDR1 MNHEY and CDR2 SMNVEV (reference sequence). CDR3 length: 14 amino acids. V was shortened by 5 bases and J by 3 bases, with 14 bases between the two germline ends. CDR3 residues: CASSQWTADYEQYF. DNA of the CDR3: TGTGCCAGCAGTCAATGGACAGCAGACTACGAGCAGTACTTC.

The V and J genes are TRBV5-6 and TRBJ2-1; 7 bases are a match to TRBD1. This CDR3 contains 16 residues. V was clipped by 1 base and J by 3 bases; unmatched bases: 7. Germline-derived CDR1 and CDR2 are SGHDT and YYEEEE. CDR3 sequence reads: CASSLWGTDHYNEQFF. The DNA of the CDR3 is TGTGCCAGCAGCTTGTGGGGGACAGATCACTACAATGAGCAGTTCTTC.

The genes are TRBV9 and TRBJ2-5; possibly TRBD2 for D (6 bases). The CDR3 is made up of 13 amino acids. Germline V CDR1 and CDR2: SGDLS, YYNGEE. V was shortened by 3 bases and J by 4 bases, with 10 bases between the two germline ends. CDR3 sequence reads: CASSATGVETQYF. The CDR3 nucleotides read TGTGCCAGCAGCGCGACGGGGGTAGAGACCCAGTACTTC.

V gene TRBV5-6 combines with J gene TRBJ2-3; possible D gene TRBD2, 5 bases. Between the trimmed V and J ends, which lost 0 bases and 3 bases, there was a span of 14 bases. This CDR3 has 16 residues. Germline V CDR1 and CDR2: SGHDT, YYEEEE. The CDR3 region has the DNA TGTGCCAGCAGCTTGGGGACCGGGGTGATGACAGATACGCAGTATTTT. Its translation is CASSLGTGVMTDTQYF.

The chain recombines TRBV28 with TRBJ2-7; 8 bases agree with TRBD1. The trim removed 3 bases at V and 4 bases at J, leaving 11 bases unmatched. From germline, CDR1 is MDHEN and CDR2 SYDVKM. This CDR3 contains 16 residues. Here the CDR3 reads CASSFSGGRGKYEQYF. Here the CDR3 DNA reads TGTGCCAGCAGTTTTTCAGGGGGCAGGGGGAAGTACGAGCAGTACTTC.

This clone is termed medium-sized. The chain combines TRBV4-1 with TRBJ2-7, with 7 positions matching TRBD1. The J segment lost 0 bases and the V segment lost 1 base, leaving 12 bases of the junction unmatched. The CDR3 has 18 residues. Per germline, CDR1 MGHRA and CDR2 YSYEKL. The CDR3 DNA is TGCGCCAGCAGCCAAGTAGAACTAGGACAGGCGATCTCCTACGAGCAGTACTTC. Residues: CASSQVELGQAISYEQYF.

This clone was seen a few times. The J gene is TRBJ2-7, the V gene TRBV6-4; the match to TRBD2 covers 12 bases. The germline gives CDR1 MRHNA, CDR2 SNTAGT. The CDR3 contains 14 residues. V was clipped by 5 bases and J by 4 bases; unmatched bases: 3. The CDR3 loop is CASSYGTSGYEQYF. In nucleotides, the CDR3 is TGTGCCAGCAGTTACGGGACTAGCGGGTACGAGCAGTACTTC.

This rearrangement joins TRBV29-1 to TRBJ2-1; D perhaps matches TRBD2 (6 bases). The CDR3 totals 18 residues. V was trimmed by 2 bases and J by 1 base, leaving 21 bases between them. CDR1 and CDR2 from the germline V gene are SQVTM and ANQGSEA. CDR3 in amino acids: CSVEKGLEGPLSYNEQFF. CDR3 coding DNA: TGCAGCGTTGAAAAGGGGTTGGAGGGCCCCTTATCCTACAATGAGCAGTTCTTC.

This clone was picked up one time. The chain recombines TRBV28 with TRBJ2-2; the D is unclear. Germline CDR1 is MDHEN and CDR2 is SYDVKM. V gave up 6 bases and J gave up 3 bases, with 11 bases separating them. CDR3 length equals 14 residues. Here the CDR3 reads CASSILPDTGELFF. The DNA for the CDR3 is TGTGCCAGCAGCATACTCCCCGACACCGGGGAGCTGTTTTTT.

The chain combines TRBV2 with TRBJ2-1; 9 positions agree with TRBD1. The CDR3 has 16 residues. Trimming took 6 bases from V and 2 from J; bases not matched to a gene: 8. The germline V gene encodes CDR1 SNHLY and CDR2 FYNNEI. CDR3 DNA: TGTGCCAGCAGGGGACCAAGGACAGGGGCCTACAATGAGCAGTTCTTC. Translating gives CASRGPRTGAYNEQFF.

Regarding this clone: Other nucleotide sequences from this sample produce the same CDR3. The V call is TRBV30, the J call TRBJ2-7; 10 positions agree with TRBD1. The CDR3 has 14 amino acids. V shed 2 bases and J 1 base; nucleotides not matched to a gene: 2. The V gene's germline CDR1 is GTSNPN and CDR2 SVGIG (reference sequence). The CDR3 region has the DNA TGTGCCTGGAGTACGGGACAGGGGTCCTACGAGCAGTACTTC. Residues: CAWSTGQGSYEQYF.

This chain links TRBV6-4 with TRBJ1-1; D is uncertain. The V gene's germline CDR1 is MRHNA and CDR2 SNTAGT. Trimming removed 3 bases at V and 3 bases at J, with 11 bases between. The CDR3 is 14 amino acids. The CDR3 here is CASSERVGYTEAFF. DNA of the CDR3: TGTGCCAGCAGTGAGCGGGTTGGGTACACTGAAGCTTTCTTT.

This chain joins TRBV4-1 and TRBJ1-5, with D possibly TRBD1 on 5 matching bases. Trimming shortened V by 0 bases and J by 0 bases, and 15 bases separated the two germline ends. CDR3 length: 18 residues. Germline CDR1 reads MGHRA; CDR2 reads YSYEKL. The CDR3 DNA follows: TGCGCCAGCAGCCAAGATTTGACAGCCCCTTATAGCAATCAGCCCCAGCATTTT. It yields the protein CASSQDLTAPYSNQPQHF.

The chain carries TRBV13 and TRBJ2-7; D call uncertain. V lost 5 bases to trimming and J lost 2 bases, with 7 bases between them. Germline V gives CDR1 PRHDT, CDR2 FYEKMQ (reference sequence). CDR3 length equals 12 residues. CDR3 nucleotide sequence: TGTGCCAGCAGCCACAGTCCCTACGAGCAGTACTTC. Translated: CASSHSPYEQYF. Full variable domain (missing parts from reference TRBV13 and TRBJ2-7): AAGVIQSPRHLIKEKRETATLKCYPIPRHDTVYWYQQGPGQDPQFLISFYEKMQSDKGSIPDRFSAQQFSDYHSELNMSSLELGDSALYFCASSHSPYEQYFGPGTRLTVT.

The chain combines TRBV6-1 with TRBJ1-5; D gene unclear. This CDR3 has 16 residues. Deletions cut 3 bases from V and 0 bases from J, with 12 bases between. CDR1 and CDR2 from the germline V gene are MNHNS and SASEGT. CDR3 protein: CASSDGEFYSNQPQHF. Written as DNA, the CDR3 is TGTGCCAGCAGTGACGGGGAATTCTATAGCAATCAGCCCCAGCATTTT.

CDR3 bases: TGTGCCAGCAGCTATACAGGGGCCTCCTACGAGCAGTACTTC. As protein: CASSYTGASYEQYF. The V call is TRBV6-4, the J call TRBJ2-7; 7 bases line up with TRBD1. This CDR3 comprises 14 residues. After removal of 6 bases from V and 0 bases from J, the junction contained 5 bases not matched to a gene. Germline loops: CDR1 MRHNA, CDR2 SNTAGT.

The chain couples TRBV7-2 to TRBJ1-1; the match to TRBD1 covers 8 bases. Germline V gene lookup returns CDR1 SGHTA and CDR2 FQGNSA. The junction had 2 bases not matched to a gene; V was cut back by 1 base and J by 1 base. The CDR3 has 15 amino acids. CDR3 DNA sequence: TGTGCCAGCAGCTTAGGGACAGGGACGAACACTGAAGCTTTCTTT. It encodes CASSLGTGTNTEAFF.

CDR3 residues: CASSLTTGGPPYEQYF. As DNA, the CDR3 is TGCGCCAGCAGCTTGACTACAGGGGGCCCTCCCTACGAGCAGTACTTC. This rearrangement joins TRBV5-1 to TRBJ2-7; 9 nucleotides line up with TRBD1. The CDR3 runs to 16 residues. J lost 2 bases, V lost 1 base, and 7 bases had no gene match. Germline V lookup: CDR1 SGHRS, CDR2 YFSETQ.